The table lists the clone carrying this T cell receptor (beta chain) with many counts. The germline V gene encodes CDR1 SGHDT and CDR2 YYEEEE. Trimming took 3 bases from V and 5 from J, leaving 13 bases between them. The CDR3 length is 14 residues. This sample was taken from a study of spatial heterogeneity in lung cancer. Study overall: The mean occurrence of each unique TCR and UMI combination in raw reads exceeded nine.

Each TCR cDNA molecule carried a unique molecular identifier. TCRdb re-called the 5' RACE reads with MiXCR, one entry per CDR3 protein. This table has tens of thousands of distinct CDR3 sequences, 5.5% to 7.5% appearing once. Time point meaning: sample taken at primary tumor resection. Untreated early-stage non-small cell lung cancer patients, about 70 in total, were the donors. No cells were sorted before sequencing. The whole RNA sequenced was extracted from tumor, nontumor lung or frozen PBMC. The receptor was isolated from a male donor with early-stage non-small cell lung cancer. The source material was PBMCs, sampled at surgery. The chain has TRBV5-6 and TRBJ2-3; D unresolved. CDR3 nucleotides: TGTGCCAGCAGCTCGCCGGTGCGAGGAGATACGCAGTATTTT. Its protein product is CASSSPVRGDTQYF.